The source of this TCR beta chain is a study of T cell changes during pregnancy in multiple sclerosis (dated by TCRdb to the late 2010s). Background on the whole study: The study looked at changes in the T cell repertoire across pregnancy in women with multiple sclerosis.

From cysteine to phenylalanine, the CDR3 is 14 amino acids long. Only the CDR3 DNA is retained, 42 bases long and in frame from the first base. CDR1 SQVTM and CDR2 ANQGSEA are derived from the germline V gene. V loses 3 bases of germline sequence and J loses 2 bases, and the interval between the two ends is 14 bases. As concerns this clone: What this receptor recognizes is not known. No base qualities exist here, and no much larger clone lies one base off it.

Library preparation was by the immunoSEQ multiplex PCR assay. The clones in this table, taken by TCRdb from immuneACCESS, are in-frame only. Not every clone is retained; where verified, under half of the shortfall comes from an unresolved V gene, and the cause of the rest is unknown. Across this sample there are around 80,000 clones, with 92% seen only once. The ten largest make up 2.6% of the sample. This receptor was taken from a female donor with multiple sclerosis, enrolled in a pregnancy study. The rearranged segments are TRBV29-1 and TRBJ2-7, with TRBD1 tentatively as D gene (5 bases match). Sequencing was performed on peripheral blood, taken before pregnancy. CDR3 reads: CSVDTPGIPYEQYF. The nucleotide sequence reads TGCAGCGTTGATACCCCAGGGATCCCCTACGAGCAGTACTTC.